The clone carrying this T cell receptor beta chain was recorded once. What it binds is unknown. V gave up 5 bases and J gave up 0 bases, with 10 bases separating them. CDR3 length: 14 amino acids. Germline V gene lookup returns CDR1 SGHVS and CDR2 FQNEAQ. Libraries were prepared by immunoSEQ multiplex PCR; TCRdb keeps only in-frame clonotypes and omits some of them. Altogether 30,000 to 40,000 clones are present, more than 65% being singletons, with the ten largest covering roughly 7%. The data originate from a study of STAT5B mutations in CD4+ large granular lymphocyte leukemia. Study-wide results and limits: CD4-sorted patient repertoires seemed more clonal than healthy CD4+ repertoires. 8/27 top patient clones versus 2/35 control clones were TRBV06-family.

Source material: CD4+ T cells from blood buffy coats. The TCR originated in a human donor in good health. This chain joins TRBV7-8 and TRBJ1-2; no reliable D call. The CDR3 sequence: CASSPDGANYGYTF. The CDR3 DNA follows: TGTGCCAGCAGCCCAGACGGGGCTAACTATGGCTACACCTTC.